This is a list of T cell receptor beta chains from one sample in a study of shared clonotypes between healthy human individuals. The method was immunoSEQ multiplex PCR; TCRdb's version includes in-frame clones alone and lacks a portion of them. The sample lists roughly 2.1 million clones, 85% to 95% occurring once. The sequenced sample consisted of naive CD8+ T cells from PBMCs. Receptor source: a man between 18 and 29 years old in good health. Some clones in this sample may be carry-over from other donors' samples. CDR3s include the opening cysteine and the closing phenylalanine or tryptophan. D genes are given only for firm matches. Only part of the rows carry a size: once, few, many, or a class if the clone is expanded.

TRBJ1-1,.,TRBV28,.,TGTGCCAGCAGTTTATCTGGACAGCCCAACACTGAAGCTTTCTTT,CASSLSGQPNTEAFF
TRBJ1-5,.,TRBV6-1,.,TGTGCCAGCAGTGACTTAGTCGGCAATCAGCCCCAGCATTTT,CASSDLVGNQPQHF
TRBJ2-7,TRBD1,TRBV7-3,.,TGTGCCAGCAGCTCCACCGGGACAGGGTCCGCCTACGAGCAGTACTTC,CASSSTGTGSAYEQYF
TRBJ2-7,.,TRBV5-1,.,TGCGCCAGCAGCTCAGGGTACTACGAGCAGTACTTC,CASSSGYYEQYF
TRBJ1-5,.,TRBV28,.,TGTGCCAGCAGGGGGGGCCGCAATCAGCCCCAGCATTTT,CASRGGRNQPQHF
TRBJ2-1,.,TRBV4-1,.,TGCGCCAGCAGCCAAGTGGGGTCCTACAATGAGCAGTTCTTC,CASSQVGSYNEQFF
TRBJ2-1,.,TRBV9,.,TGTGCCAGCAGCTCCAGGGCGGGTAGCTCCTACAATGAGCAGTTCTTC,CASSSRAGSSYNEQFF
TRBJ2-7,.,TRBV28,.,TGTGCCAGCAGTCATACTGTAGGGGACGAGCAGTACTTC,CASSHTVGDEQYF
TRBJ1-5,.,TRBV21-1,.,TGTGCCGGCCAGACAGGGATCGGCAATCAGCCCCAGCATTTT,CAGQTGIGNQPQHF
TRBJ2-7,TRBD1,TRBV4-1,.,TGCGCCAGCAGCCAAGGGGACAGGAGATACTACGAGCAGTACTTC,CASSQGDRRYYEQYF
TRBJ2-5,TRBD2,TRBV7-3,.,TGTGCCAGCAGCCGTACTAGCGCACCCCAAGAGACCCAGTACTTC,CASSRTSAPQETQYF
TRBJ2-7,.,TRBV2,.,TGTGCCAGCAGTGATGACCTCCTAGGTTACGAGCAGTACTTC,CASSDDLLGYEQYF
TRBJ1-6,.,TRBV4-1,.,TGCGCCAGCAGCCTTCAGAAGAATTCACCCCTCCACTTT,CASSLQKNSPLHF
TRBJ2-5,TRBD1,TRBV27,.,TGTGCCAGCAGTTTATCCGCAGGGGGAGAGACCCAGTACTTC,CASSLSAGGETQYF
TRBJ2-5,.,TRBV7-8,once,TGTGCCAGCAGCTTAGCCAGTTGGGAGACCCAGTACTTC,CASSLASWETQYF
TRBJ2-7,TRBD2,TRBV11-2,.,TGTGCCAGCAGCCCAGCACTAGCGGGAGGGTCCTACGAGCAGTACTTC,CASSPALAGGSYEQYF
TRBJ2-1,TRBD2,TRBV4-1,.,TGCGCCAGCAGCTGGCTCACGGGGGGGAATGAGCAGTTCTTC,CASSWLTGGNEQFF
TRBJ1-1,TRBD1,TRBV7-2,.,TGTGCCAGCAGCTGGGGACAGCCCCCTGAAGCTTTCTTT,CASSWGQPPEAFF
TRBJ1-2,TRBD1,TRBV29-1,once,TGCAGCGTCGGGACAGGGGGCGATGGAAACTATGGCTACACCTTC,CSVGTGGDGNYGYTF
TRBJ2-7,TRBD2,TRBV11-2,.,TGTGCCAGCAGCTCTCGCGCTAGCGGGACCTACTACGAGCAGTACTTC,CASSSRASGTYYEQYF
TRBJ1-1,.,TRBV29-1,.,TGCAGCGACCGGGACGGCAACACTGAAGCTTTCTTT,CSDRDGNTEAFF
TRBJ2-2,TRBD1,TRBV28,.,TGTGCCAGCAGAACGCGATTTCCGGGACAGGGGTACACCGGGGAGCTGTTTTTT,CASRTRFPGQGYTGELFF
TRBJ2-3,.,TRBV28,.,TGTGCCAGCAGTTTACAAGGGGCTCGTACAGATACGCAGTATTTT,CASSLQGARTDTQYF
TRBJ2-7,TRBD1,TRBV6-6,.,TGTGCCAGCAGGGGGGACAGGGGATTCGAGCAGTACTTC,CASRGDRGFEQYF
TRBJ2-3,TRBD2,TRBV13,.,TGTGCCAGCAGCTCAGAACTAGCGGGAGGTTTCGATACGCAGTATTTT,CASSSELAGGFDTQYF
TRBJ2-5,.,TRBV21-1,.,TGTGCCCCCTGGGGCACGGACATGGAGGACCAGTACTTC,CAPWGTDMEDQYF
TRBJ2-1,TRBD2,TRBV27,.,TGTGCCAGCAGTCCGACCCCAGCGGGAAGCTCCTACAATGAGCAGTTCTTC,CASSPTPAGSSYNEQFF
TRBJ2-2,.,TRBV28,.,TGTGCCAGCAGAAATCTAAAGGGCACCGGGGAGCTGTTTTTT,CASRNLKGTGELFF
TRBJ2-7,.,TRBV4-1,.,TGCGCCAGCAGCCAACTCCCGTGGGTCTACGAGCAGTACTTC,CASSQLPWVYEQYF
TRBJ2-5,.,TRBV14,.,TGTGCCAGCAGCCAACCACGGGGGCAGACCTCTCAAGAGACCCAGTACTTC,CASSQPRGQTSQETQYF
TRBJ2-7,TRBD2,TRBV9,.,TGTGCCAGCAGCCACGAGCGCGGGAGTTTTGGCGAGCAGTACTTC,CASSHERGSFGEQYF
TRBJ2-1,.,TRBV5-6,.,TGTGCCAGCAGCTTGGAGATCATAGCGGAGACCTACAATGAGCAGTTCTTC,CASSLEIIAETYNEQFF
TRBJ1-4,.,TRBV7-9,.,TGTGCCAGCAGCCCCCTGGACAGAGGGATGAGGGAAAAACTGTTTTTT,CASSPLDRGMREKLFF
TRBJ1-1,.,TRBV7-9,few,TGTGCCAGCAGCACATATACAGGGAACACTGAAGCTTTCTTT,CASSTYTGNTEAFF
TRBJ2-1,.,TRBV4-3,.,TGCGCCAGCAGCCAAGATGTAAATCGGGAGATCTACAATGAGCAGTTCTTC,CASSQDVNREIYNEQFF
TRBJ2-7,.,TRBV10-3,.,TGTGCCATCAGTGACCAGATGCCCTACGAGCAGTACTTC,CAISDQMPYEQYF
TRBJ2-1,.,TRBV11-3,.,TGTGCCAGCAGCACTTTTGGCGCGAACAATGAGCAGTTCTTC,CASSTFGANNEQFF
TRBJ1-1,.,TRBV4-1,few,TGCGCCAGCAGAACCCCCATGGAGAACACTGAAGCTTTCTTT,CASRTPMENTEAFF
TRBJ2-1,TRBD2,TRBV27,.,TGTGCCAGCAGTTTCCGGGAGGCCATCTACAATGAGCAGTTCTTC,CASSFREAIYNEQFF
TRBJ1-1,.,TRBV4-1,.,TGCGCCAGCAGCCCCGGGAGGGAGAACACTGAAGCTTTCTTT,CASSPGRENTEAFF
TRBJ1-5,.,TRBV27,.,TGTGCCAGCAGCCGCCGTGGACAGATGGGGAGCAATCAGCCCCAGCATTTT,CASSRRGQMGSNQPQHF
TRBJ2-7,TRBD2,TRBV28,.,TGTGCCAGCAGTTTTTCGGCTAGCGGAACCTACGAGCAGTACTTC,CASSFSASGTYEQYF
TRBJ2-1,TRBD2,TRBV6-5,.,TGTGCCAGCAGTTCCGTCGGGACTAGCGGCAATGAGCAGTTCTTC,CASSSVGTSGNEQFF
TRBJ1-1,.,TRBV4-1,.,TGCGCCAGCAGCCAAGGGTTCGCGGGGGGGACTGAAGCTTTCTTT,CASSQGFAGGTEAFF
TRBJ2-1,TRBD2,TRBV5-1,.,TGCGCCAGCAGCTTGGGTCTAGCGGGAGTTACGCATGAGCAGTTCTTC,CASSLGLAGVTHEQFF
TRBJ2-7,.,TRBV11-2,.,TGTGCCAGCAGCTTTGGAGGGGGCTCCTACGAGCAGTACTTC,CASSFGGGSYEQYF
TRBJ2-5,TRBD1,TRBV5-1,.,TGCGCCAGCAGCACCCAGGGACAGGGGGCGGTAGAGACCCAGTACTTC,CASSTQGQGAVETQYF
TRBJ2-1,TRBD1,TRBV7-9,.,TGTGCCAGCGGGAGGACAGGGTCGAATGAGCAGTTCTTC,CASGRTGSNEQFF
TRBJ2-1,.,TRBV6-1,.,TGTGCCAGCAGTGAAGACTTAGGCAACTACAATGAGCAGTTCTTC,CASSEDLGNYNEQFF
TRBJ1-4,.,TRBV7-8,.,TGTGCCAGCAGCACCTCGGGACGTGGTGAAAAACTGTTTTTT,CASSTSGRGEKLFF